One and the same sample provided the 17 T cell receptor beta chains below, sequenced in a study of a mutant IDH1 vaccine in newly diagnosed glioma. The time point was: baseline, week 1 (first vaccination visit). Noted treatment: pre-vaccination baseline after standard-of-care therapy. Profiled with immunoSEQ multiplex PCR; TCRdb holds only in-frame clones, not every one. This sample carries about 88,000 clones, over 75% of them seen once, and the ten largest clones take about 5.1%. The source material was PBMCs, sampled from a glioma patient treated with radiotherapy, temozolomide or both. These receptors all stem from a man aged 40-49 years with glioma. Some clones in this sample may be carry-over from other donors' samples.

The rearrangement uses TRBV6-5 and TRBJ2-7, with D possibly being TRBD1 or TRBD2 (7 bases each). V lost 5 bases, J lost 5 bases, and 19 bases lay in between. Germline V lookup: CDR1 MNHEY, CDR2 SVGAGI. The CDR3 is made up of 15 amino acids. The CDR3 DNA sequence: TGTGCCAGCAGTAGATTCGGGGGAGGGGGCGACGAGCAGTACTTC. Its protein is CASSRFGGGGDEQYF.

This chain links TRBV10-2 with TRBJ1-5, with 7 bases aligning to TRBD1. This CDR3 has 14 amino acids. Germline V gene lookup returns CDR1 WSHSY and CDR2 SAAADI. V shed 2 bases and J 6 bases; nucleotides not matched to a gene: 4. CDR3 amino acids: CASSEQGVGQPQHF. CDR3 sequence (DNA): TGCGCCAGCAGTGAGCAGGGGGTAGGTCAGCCCCAGCATTTT.

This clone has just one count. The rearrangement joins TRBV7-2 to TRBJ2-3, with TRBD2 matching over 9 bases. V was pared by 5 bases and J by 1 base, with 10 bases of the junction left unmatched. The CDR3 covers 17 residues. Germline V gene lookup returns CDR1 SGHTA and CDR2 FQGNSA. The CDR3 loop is CASSPPRGGIRTDTQYF. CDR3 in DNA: TGTGCCAGCAGCCCCCCGCGGGGGGGAATCCGCACAGATACGCAGTATTTT.

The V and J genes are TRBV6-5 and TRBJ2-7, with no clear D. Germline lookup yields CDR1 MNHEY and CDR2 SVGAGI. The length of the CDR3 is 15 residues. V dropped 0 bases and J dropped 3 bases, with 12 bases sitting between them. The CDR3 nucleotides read TGTGCCAGCAGTTACTCCCATACCTTTTACTACGAGCAGTACTTC. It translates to CASSYSHTFYYEQYF.

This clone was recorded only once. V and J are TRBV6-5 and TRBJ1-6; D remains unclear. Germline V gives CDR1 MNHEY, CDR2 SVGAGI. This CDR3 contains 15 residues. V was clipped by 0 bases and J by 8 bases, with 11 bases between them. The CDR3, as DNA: TGTGCCAGCAGTTACTCGGGATTAAGGGATTCACCCCTCCACTTT. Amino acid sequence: CASSYSGLRDSPLHF.

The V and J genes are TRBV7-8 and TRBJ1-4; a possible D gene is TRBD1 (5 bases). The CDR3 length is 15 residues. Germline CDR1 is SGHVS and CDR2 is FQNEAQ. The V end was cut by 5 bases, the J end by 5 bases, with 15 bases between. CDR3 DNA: TGTGCCAGCAGCCCTGAGGGGTCAGAGAATGAAAAACTGTTTTTT. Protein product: CASSPEGSENEKLFF.

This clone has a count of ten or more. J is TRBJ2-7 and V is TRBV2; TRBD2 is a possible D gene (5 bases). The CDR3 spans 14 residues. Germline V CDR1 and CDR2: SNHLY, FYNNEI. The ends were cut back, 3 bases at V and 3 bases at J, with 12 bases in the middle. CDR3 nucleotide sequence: TGTGCCAGCAGTGATGGGAGCGAAAGCTACGAGCAGTACTTC. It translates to CASSDGSESYEQYF.

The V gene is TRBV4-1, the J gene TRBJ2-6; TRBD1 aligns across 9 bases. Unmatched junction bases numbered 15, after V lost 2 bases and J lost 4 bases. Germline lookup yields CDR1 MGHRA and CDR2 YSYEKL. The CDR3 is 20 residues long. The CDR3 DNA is TGCGCCAGCAGCCAACACCTCGGTCGGACAGGGGTCTTAGGGGCCAACGTCCTGACTTTC. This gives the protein CASSQHLGRTGVLGANVLTF.

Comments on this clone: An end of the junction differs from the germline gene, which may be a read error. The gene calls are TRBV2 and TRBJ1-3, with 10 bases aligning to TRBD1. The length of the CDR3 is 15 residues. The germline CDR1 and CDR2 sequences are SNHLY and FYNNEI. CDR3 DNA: TGTGCCAGCAGTGAACCCGGGGACAGGGGAAGCACCATATATTTT. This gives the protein CASSEPGDRGSTIYF. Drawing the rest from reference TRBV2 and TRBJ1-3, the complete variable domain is EPEVTQTPSHQVTQMGQEVILRCVPISNHLYFYWYRQILGQKVEFLVSFYNNEISEKSEIFDDQFSVERPDGSNFTLKIRSTKLEDSAMYFCASSEPGDRGSTIYFGEGSWLTVV.

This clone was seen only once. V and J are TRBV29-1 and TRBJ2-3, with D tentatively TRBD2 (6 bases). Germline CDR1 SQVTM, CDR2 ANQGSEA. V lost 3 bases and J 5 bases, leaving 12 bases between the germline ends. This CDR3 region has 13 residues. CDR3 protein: CSVDGGTLDTQYF. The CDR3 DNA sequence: TGCAGCGTTGATGGGGGGACCCTAGATACGCAGTATTTT.

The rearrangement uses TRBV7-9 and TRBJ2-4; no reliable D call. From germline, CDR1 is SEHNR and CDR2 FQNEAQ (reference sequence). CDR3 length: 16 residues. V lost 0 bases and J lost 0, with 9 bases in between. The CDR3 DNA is TGTGCCAGCAGCTTAGCAAGCCAGATAGCCAAAAACATTCAGTACTTC. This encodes CASSLASQIAKNIQYF.

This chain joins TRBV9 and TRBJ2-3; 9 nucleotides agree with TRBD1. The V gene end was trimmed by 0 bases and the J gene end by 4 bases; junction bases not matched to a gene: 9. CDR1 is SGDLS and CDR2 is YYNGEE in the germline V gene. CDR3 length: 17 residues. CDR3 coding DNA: TGTGCCAGCAGCGTAGGATACACTACAGGGGGCGCAGATACGCAGTATTTT. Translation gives CASSVGYTTGGADTQYF. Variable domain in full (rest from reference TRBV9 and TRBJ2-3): DSGVTQTPKHLITATGQRVTLRCSPRSGDLSVYWYQQSLDQGLQFLIQYYNGEERAKGNILERFSAQQFPDLHSELNLSSLELGDSALYFCASSVGYTTGGADTQYFGPGTRLTVL.

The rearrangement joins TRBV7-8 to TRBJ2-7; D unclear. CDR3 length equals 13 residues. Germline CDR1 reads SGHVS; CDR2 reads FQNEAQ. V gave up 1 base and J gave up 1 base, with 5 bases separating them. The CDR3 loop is CASSLVDSYEQYF. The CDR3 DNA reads TGTGCCAGCAGCTTAGTGGATTCCTACGAGCAGTACTTC. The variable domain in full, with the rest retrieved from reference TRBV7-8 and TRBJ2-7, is GAGVSQSPRYKVAKRGQDVALRCDPISGHVSLFWYQQALGQGPEFLTYFQNEAQLDKSGLPSDRFFAERPEGSVSTLKIQRTQQEDSAVYLCASSLVDSYEQYFGPGTRLTVT.

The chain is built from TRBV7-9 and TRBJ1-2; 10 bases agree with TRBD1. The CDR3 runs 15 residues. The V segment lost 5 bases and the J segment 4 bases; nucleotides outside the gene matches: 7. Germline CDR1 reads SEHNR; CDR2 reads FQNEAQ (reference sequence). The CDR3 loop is CASSGGQGRFYGYTF. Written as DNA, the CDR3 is TGTGCCAGCAGCGGGGGACAGGGGAGATTCTATGGCTACACCTTC. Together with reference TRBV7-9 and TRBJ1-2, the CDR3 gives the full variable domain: DTGVSQNPRHKITKRGQNVTFRCDPISEHNRLYWYRQTLGQGPEFLTYFQNEAQLEKSRLLSDRFSAERPKGSFSTLEIQRTEQGDSAMYLCASSGGQGRFYGYTFGSGTRLTVV.

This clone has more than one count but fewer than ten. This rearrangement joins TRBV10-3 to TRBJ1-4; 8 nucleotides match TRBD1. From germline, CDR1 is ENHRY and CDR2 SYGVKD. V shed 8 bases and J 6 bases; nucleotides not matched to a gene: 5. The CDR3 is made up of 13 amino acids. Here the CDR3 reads CAISGTGDEKLFF. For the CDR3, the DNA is TGTGCCATCTCCGGGACAGGAGATGAAAAACTGTTTTTT.

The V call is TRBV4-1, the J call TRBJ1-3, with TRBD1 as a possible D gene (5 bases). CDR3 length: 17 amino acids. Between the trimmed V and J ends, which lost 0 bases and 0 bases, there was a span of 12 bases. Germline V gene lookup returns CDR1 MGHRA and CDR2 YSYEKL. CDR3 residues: CASSQERETVSGNTIYF. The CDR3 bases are TGCGCCAGCAGCCAAGAAAGAGAGACAGTCTCTGGAAACACCATATATTTT.

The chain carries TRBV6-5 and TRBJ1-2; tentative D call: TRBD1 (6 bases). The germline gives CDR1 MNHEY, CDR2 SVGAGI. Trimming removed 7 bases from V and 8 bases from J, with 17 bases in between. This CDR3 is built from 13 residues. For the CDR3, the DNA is TGTGCCAGCACCGAGAGGGGGGCAGGGGGCTACACCTTC. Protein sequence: CASTERGAGGYTF.